This T cell receptor (beta chain) derives from a study of long-term antiretroviral therapy in people with HIV. Running of the v3.0 immunoSEQ assay took place at survey level. Measured with immunoSEQ multiplex PCR; TCRdb has only the in-frame clones, and not every one. The table has more than 15,000 clones, approximately 94% seen once. V gave up 2 bases and J gave up 1 base, with 8 bases separating them. The CDR3 is made up of 14 amino acids. The germline V gene encodes CDR1 SGHVS and CDR2 FQNEAQ. Here the sequenced sample was unsorted PBMCs, taken 6.4 years after starting antiretroviral therapy. This chain connects TRBV7-8 to TRBJ2-5; possibly TRBD1 for D (5 bases). This receptor was identified in a woman between 50 and 59 years old with HIV. CDR3 nucleotide sequence: TGTGCCAGCAGCTTATCTAGGGGCCAAGAGACCCAGTACTTC. Amino acids: CASSLSRGQETQYF. The full variable domain, rest sourced from reference TRBV7-8 and TRBJ2-5, is GAGVSQSPRYKVAKRGQDVALRCDPISGHVSLFWYQQALGQGPEFLTYFQNEAQLDKSGLPSDRFFAERPEGSVSTLKIQRTQQEDSAVYLCASSLSRGQETQYFGPGTRLLVL.